The clone carrying this TCR beta chain appeared many times. The antigen remains unidentified. J gave up 1 base and V 3 bases, and 7 bases lay outside the gene matches. The V gene's germline CDR1 is LGHNA and CDR2 YNFKEQ. This CDR3 has 16 residues. This sample is part of a study of T cells in Graves' hyperthyroidism and ophthalmopathy. Study details: Blood from the periphery was taken at initial diagnosis, before any treatment. Study-wide findings and caveats: Ophthalmopathy, as predicted by the model, came a median 6.5 months after the prediction. Most expanded thyroid clonotypes above 0.001 also appeared in blood.

The source material, RNA transcripts, was used to amplify TCR beta CDR3 regions. An initial round of RT-PCR targeting the TCR CDR3 relied on the HTBI primer set. TCRdb re-called the multiplex PCR reads with MiXCR, one entry per CDR3 protein. Among around 400,000 distinct CDR3 sequences, over 12% were seen once, and the ten largest hold roughly 19%. Patients with ophthalmopathy all had a Clinical Activity Score of at least 3, a NOSPECS grade of at least 4 and duration under 3 months. The TCR was taken from a woman aged 55-70 years with Graves' ophthalmopathy. The sample taken for sequencing was blood. This rearrangement joins TRBV4-2 to TRBJ2-7, with 9 bases that match TRBD2. In nucleotides, the CDR3 is TGTGCCAGCAGCCAGGAAATAGCGGGAGTTTCCTACGAGCAGTACTTC. Amino acid sequence: CASSQEIAGVSYEQYF.